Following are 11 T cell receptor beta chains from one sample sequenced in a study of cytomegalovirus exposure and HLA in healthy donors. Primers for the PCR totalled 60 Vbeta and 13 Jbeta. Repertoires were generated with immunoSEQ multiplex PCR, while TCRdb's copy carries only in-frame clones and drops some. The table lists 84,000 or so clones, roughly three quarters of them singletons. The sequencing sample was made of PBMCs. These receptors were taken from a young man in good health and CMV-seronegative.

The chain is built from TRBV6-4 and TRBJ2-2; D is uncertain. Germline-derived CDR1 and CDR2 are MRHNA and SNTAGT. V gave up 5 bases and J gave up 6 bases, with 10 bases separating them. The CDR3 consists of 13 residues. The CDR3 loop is CASSQTDPGELFF. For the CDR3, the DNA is TGTGCCAGCAGTCAAACAGACCCCGGGGAGCTGTTTTTT.

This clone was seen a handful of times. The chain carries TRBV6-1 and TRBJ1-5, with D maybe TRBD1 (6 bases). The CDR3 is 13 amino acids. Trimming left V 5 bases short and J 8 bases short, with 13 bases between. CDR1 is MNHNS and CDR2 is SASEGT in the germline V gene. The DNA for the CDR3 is TGTGCCAGCAGTCGGGGGGGGCAGGAGCCCCAGCATTTT. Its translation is CASSRGGQEPQHF.

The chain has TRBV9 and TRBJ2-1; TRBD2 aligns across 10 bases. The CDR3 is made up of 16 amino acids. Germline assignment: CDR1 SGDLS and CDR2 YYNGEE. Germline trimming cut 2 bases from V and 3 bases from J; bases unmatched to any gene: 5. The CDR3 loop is CASSVNSGGNYNEQFF. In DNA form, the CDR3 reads TGTGCCAGCAGCGTCAATAGCGGGGGGAACTACAATGAGCAGTTCTTC. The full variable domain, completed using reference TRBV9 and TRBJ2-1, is DSGVTQTPKHLITATGQRVTLRCSPRSGDLSVYWYQQSLDQGLQFLIQYYNGEERAKGNILERFSAQQFPDLHSELNLSSLELGDSALYFCASSVNSGGNYNEQFFGPGTRLTVL.

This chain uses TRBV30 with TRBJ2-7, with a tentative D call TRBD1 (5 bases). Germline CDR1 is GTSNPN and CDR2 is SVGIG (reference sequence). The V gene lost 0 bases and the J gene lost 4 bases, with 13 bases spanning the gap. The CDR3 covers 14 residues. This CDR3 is CAWSVSSRAYEQYF. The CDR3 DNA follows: TGTGCCTGGAGTGTCTCGAGCAGGGCTTACGAGCAGTACTTC.

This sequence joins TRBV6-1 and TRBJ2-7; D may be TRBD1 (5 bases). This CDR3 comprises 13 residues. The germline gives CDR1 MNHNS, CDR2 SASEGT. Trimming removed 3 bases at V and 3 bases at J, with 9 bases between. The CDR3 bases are TGTGCCAGCAGTGAGTTCAGGGTCTACGAGCAGTACTTC. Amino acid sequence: CASSEFRVYEQYF.

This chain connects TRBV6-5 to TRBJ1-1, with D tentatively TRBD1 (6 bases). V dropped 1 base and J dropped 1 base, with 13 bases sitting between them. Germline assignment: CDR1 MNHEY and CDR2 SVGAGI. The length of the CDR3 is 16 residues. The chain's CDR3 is CASSYWSGAGNTEAFF. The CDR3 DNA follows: TGTGCCAGCAGTTACTGGTCAGGGGCTGGGAACACTGAAGCTTTCTTT.

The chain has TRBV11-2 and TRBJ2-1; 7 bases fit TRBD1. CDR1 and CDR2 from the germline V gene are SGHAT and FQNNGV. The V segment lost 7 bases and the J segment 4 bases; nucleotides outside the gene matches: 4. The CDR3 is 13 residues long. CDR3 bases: TGTGCCAGCACCCGGACAGGATACAATGAGCAGTTCTTC. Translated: CASTRTGYNEQFF.

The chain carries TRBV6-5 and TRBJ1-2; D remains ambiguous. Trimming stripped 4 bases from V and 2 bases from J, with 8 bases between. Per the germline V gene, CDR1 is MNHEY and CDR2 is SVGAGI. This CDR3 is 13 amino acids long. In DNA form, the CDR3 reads TGTGCCAGCAGTTTTAGTTACAACTATGGCTACACCTTC. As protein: CASSFSYNYGYTF.

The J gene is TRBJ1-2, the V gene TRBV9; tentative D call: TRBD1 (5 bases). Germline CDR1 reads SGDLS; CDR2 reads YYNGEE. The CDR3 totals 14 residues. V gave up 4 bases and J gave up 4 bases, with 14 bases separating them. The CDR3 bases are TGTGCCAGCAGCCAAGAGTTGGGGGGCTATGGCTACACCTTC. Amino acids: CASSQELGGYGYTF.

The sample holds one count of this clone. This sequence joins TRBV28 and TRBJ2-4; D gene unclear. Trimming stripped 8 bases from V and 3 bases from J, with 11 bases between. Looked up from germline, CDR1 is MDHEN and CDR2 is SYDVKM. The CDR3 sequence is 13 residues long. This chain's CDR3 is CASSDMGKNIQYF. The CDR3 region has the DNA TGTGCCAGCTCCGACATGGGCAAAAACATTCAGTACTTC.

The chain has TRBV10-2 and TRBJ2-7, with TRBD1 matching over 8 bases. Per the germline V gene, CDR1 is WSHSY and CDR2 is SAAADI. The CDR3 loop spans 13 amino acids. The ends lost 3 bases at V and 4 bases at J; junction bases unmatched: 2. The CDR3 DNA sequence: TGCGCCAGCAGTGACAGGGGGCATTACGAGCAGTACTTC. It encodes CASSDRGHYEQYF.